This TCR beta chain is from a study of STAT3 mutations in large granular lymphocyte leukemia. Study conclusions and caveats: In several patients, dominant TCR clone burden exceeded STAT3 mutant burden, suggesting STAT3 mutation arose secondarily. Every T-cell large granular lymphocyte leukemia patient had at least one immunodominant TCR beta clonotype.

Using immunoSEQ multiplex PCR, the repertoire was profiled, and TCRdb retains in-frame clones only, with some absent. Of under 35,000 clones detected, approximately 83% appear once; the ten largest clones hold about 13%. As concerns this clone: Antigen: not known.

The TCR was taken from a man aged 60-69 years with T-cell large granular lymphocyte leukemia. Some clones in this sample may be carry-over from other donors' samples. The sequenced material came from peripheral blood mononuclear cells.

CDR3 sequence reads: CSAQPLANTGELFF. CDR3 DNA: TGCAGCGCCCAGCCGCTCGCGAACACCGGGGAGCTGTTTTTT. The genes are TRBV29-1 and TRBJ2-2; no firm D call. The CDR3 totals 14 residues. Germline V gene lookup returns CDR1 SQVTM and CDR2 ANQGSEA. V lost 7 bases, J lost 0 bases, and 12 bases lay in between.